This T cell receptor (beta chain) was observed in a study of Tregs in tolerant kidney transplant recipients. Study-level background: Mixed chimerism was transient after nonmyeloablative marrow transplants from related graft donors. Study-wide results and caveats: No direct test of biological reproducibility was done here. For some patients, primers changed over time, blocking nucleotide-level comparison. Activated donor B cell expansion appeared to reveal the most relevant donor-specific TCRbeta repertoire.

Per the germline V gene, CDR1 is MNHEY and CDR2 is SVGEGT. This CDR3 contains 16 residues. V gave up 7 bases and J gave up 2 bases; unmatched junction bases: 8. Method: immunoSEQ multiplex PCR; TCRdb's copy keeps in-frame clones and lacks some. This sample's table reports fewer than 55,000 clones. For this clone: Its antigen is not identified. Sequencing ends 3 residues short of the CDR3 end; the germline J gene provides the rest.

The chain uses TRBV6-2 or TRBV6-3 and TRBJ1-5; 10 nucleotides agree with TRBD1. This sequence was found in a human donor who received a combined kidney and bone marrow transplant. The sample here was CD4+ T cells from blood, taken before the transplant. CDR3 bases read: TGTGCCAGCACAAGACAGGGGGCTGGGGGCAATCAGCCC. This encodes CASTRQGAGGNQP. The CDR3 as a whole reads CASTRQGAGGNQPQHF.